One and the same sample provided the 5 T cell receptor beta chains below, sequenced in a study of T cell responses to AZD1222 COVID-19 vaccine. Assay: immunoSEQ multiplex PCR; the TCRdb copy retains only in-frame clones and omits some. The table includes more than 150,000 clones, 85% to 90% detected once. The sequencing here drew on peripheral blood, taken 28 days after the second AZD1222 dose. Source of these receptors: an adult who received the AZD1222 COVID-19 vaccine.

The chain carries TRBV9 and TRBJ2-2; D is undetermined. Germline V gene sequence: CDR1 SGDLS, CDR2 YYNGEE. Trimming removed 4 bases from V and 0 bases from J, with 16 bases in between. This CDR3 is 17 amino acids long. CDR3 amino acids: CASSSLDRASNTGELFF. The CDR3 nucleotides are TGTGCCAGCAGCTCCTTGGACCGAGCGTCGAACACCGGGGAGCTGTTTTTT.

The chain carries TRBV9 and TRBJ2-3; D not certain. The CDR3 extends over 13 amino acids. Trimming removed 3 bases at V and 2 bases at J, with 7 bases between. Per the germline V gene, CDR1 is SGDLS and CDR2 is YYNGEE. The CDR3 spells CASSAKNTDTQYF. CDR3 sequence (DNA): TGTGCCAGCAGCGCTAAGAACACAGATACGCAGTATTTT.

This clone was counted between two and nine times. CDR3 coding DNA: TGTGCCAGCAGCCAAGATCGGGTTGGGAGCGAGCAGTACTTC. Its translation: CASSQDRVGSEQYF. This rearrangement joins TRBV3-1 (or the pseudogene TRBV3-2) to TRBJ2-7; TRBD2 might be the D (5 bases). This CDR3 has 14 amino acids. Germline V lookup: CDR1 LGHDT, CDR2 YNNKEL (reference sequence). V lost 0 bases and J 6 bases, leaving 12 bases between the germline ends.

This sequence joins TRBV7-9 and TRBJ2-5; possible D gene TRBD2, 6 bases. CDR3 length: 17 amino acids. The V gene's germline CDR1 is SEHNR and CDR2 FQNEAQ (reference sequence). With 0 bases removed from V and 3 bases from J, the gap between germline ends came to 17 bases. DNA for the CDR3: TGTGCCAGCAGCTTAGCCTCCTGGGGGGTAGGTGAAGAGACCCAGTACTTC. Its protein is CASSLASWGVGEETQYF.

The DNA of the CDR3 is TGTGCCAGCAGTTCCCCGCGAGGTAAGGGGGGCAATGAGCAGTTCTTC. It encodes CASSSPRGKGGNEQFF. J is TRBJ2-1 and V is TRBV28, with D perhaps TRBD1 or TRBD2 (6 bases each). The CDR3 sequence is 16 residues long. Trimming cost V 4 bases and J 6 bases, with 19 bases left between them. CDR1 and CDR2 from the germline V gene are MDHEN and SYDVKM.